This entry describes one T cell receptor (beta chain). An end of the junction does not agree with germline; a read error may underlie this. This sample is part of a study of identical twins. Germline CDR1 is MNHNS and CDR2 is SASEGT. The CDR3 runs 13 residues. Healthy Caucasian donors formed the entire cohort. TCRdb re-called the 5' RACE reads with MiXCR, one entry per CDR3 protein. The repertoire holds roughly 1.6 million distinct CDR3 sequences, with more than 30% as singletons. The chain joins TRBV6-1 to TRBJ2-3, with D possibly TRBD2 on 6 matching bases. This clonotype was obtained from a newborn girl in good health. The specimen sequenced was cord blood. The DNA for the CDR3 is TGTGTCAGCAGTGAGGGCGGGATAGGTACGCAGTATTTT. Residues: CVSSEGGIGTQYF.